One and the same sample provided the 20 T cell receptor delta chains below, sequenced in a study of gamma-delta T cells after stem cell transplantation. TCRdb re-identified clones in the RT-PCR reads via CATT. This table has 12,000 or so delta-chain clones, over 1% appearing once. The sequencing sample was made of gamma-delta T cells. Receptors originate from a human donor. It is not recorded whose cells these are; they may come from a transplant donor.

There are a few counts of this clone. This chain connects TRDV2 to TRDJ1, with 10 nucleotides matching TRDD3. Losses at the gene ends were 0 bases for V and 0 bases for J; bases not matched to a gene: 12. The CDR3 loop spans 19 amino acids. The germline gives CDR1 GEAIGNYY, CDR2 EKD. CDR3 coding DNA: TGTGCCTGTGACACCGTAGGGGATACTGGGGGATCCCACACCGATAAACTCATCTTT. It specifies CACDTVGDTGGSHTDKLIF.

This clone was seen a few times. This may arise from a read error, as a much more abundant clone is one base away. Distinct nucleotide sequences in the sample also encode this CDR3. The CDR3 protein is CACDSLLGDTTPGTDKLIF. CDR3 in DNA: TGTGCCTGCGACTCGCTACTGGGGGATACCACACCCGGGACCGATAAACTCATCTTT. The chain combines TRDV2 with TRDJ1; 12 bases are a match to TRDD3. The CDR3 runs to 19 residues. V was clipped by 7 bases and J by 2 bases; unmatched bases: 19. The germline gives CDR1 GEAIGNYY, CDR2 EKD.

This clone was counted between two and nine times. The TCRdb protein, from a much larger clone, departs from this DNA's translation at residue 11, likely by read error; the protein shown derives from the DNA. This chain links TRDV2 with TRDJ1; 12 nucleotides agree with TRDD3. V trimming: 3 bases; J trimming: 0 bases; junction bases outside the gene matches: 7. Germline CDR1 is GEAIGNYY and CDR2 is EKD. CDR3 length: 17 residues. CDR3 residues: CACDPLTGGYYTDKLIF. CDR3 in DNA: TGTGCCTGTGACCCCCTTACTGGGGGATACTACACCGATAAACTCATCTTT.

By sample fraction, this clone is medium-sized (0.01 to 0.1%). The same CDR3 is also encoded by other DNA sequences in this sample. The rearrangement joins TRDV2 to TRDJ1; 9 positions agree with TRDD3. The length of the CDR3 is 17 residues. Trimming removed 1 base from V and 1 base from J; junction bases left unmatched: 9. The germline V gene has CDR1 GEAIGNYY and CDR2 EKD. CDR3 coding DNA: TGTGCCTGTGACACGGTATCGGGGATACGCGTCACCGATAAACTCATCTTT. The encoded protein is CACDTVSGIRVTDKLIF.

As for this clone: This DNA's translation differs at residue 5 from TCRdb's protein, which comes from a much larger clone; a read error is likely, and the protein shown is translated from the DNA. V gene TRDV2 combines with J gene TRDJ1; a weak D match, TRDD3 (6 bases). The CDR3 runs 16 residues. V dropped 3 bases and J dropped 0 bases, with 16 bases sitting between them. The germline CDR1 and CDR2 sequences are GEAIGNYY and EKD. The DNA for the CDR3 is TGTGCCTGTGACGCCCTAACGAGGGGATACACCGATAAACTCATCTTT. Amino acid sequence: CACDALTRGYTDKLIF.

The rearrangement uses TRDV2 and TRDJ3; 8 bases are a match to TRDD3. With V trimmed by 0 bases and J by 0 bases, 9 bases remained unmatched. The CDR3 is 20 amino acids. The germline V gene encodes CDR1 GEAIGNYY and CDR2 EKD. The CDR3 is CACDTGGTGGISWDTRQMFF. CDR3 nucleotide sequence: TGTGCCTGTGACACCGGGGGTACTGGGGGGATCTCCTGGGACACCCGACAGATGTTTTTC.

Notes on this clone: This probably arose from a read error, given a far larger clone one base away. The CDR3 sequence: CACVALGDAYTDKLIF. The CDR3 coding sequence is TGTGCCTGTGTTGCCCTGGGGGATGCGTACACCGATAAACTCATCTTT. The V gene is TRDV2, the J gene TRDJ1; the match to TRDD3 covers 9 bases. After removal of 5 bases from V and 0 bases from J, the junction contained 9 bases not matched to a gene. CDR1 and CDR2 from the germline V gene are GEAIGNYY and EKD. The CDR3 spans 16 residues.

As regards this clone: The amino acid sequence in TCRdb belongs to a much larger clone and departs from this DNA's translation at residue 4, likely a sequencing read error; the sequence shown is translated from the DNA. The chain has TRDV2 and TRDJ1; 10 bases align to TRDD3. Germline lookup yields CDR1 GEAIGNYY and CDR2 EKD. Trimming removed 5 bases from V and 0 bases from J; junction bases left unmatched: 5. CDR3 length equals 15 residues. As DNA, the CDR3 is TGTGCCTGTGGCAACCTGGGGGATAACACCGATAAACTCATCTTT. This codes for CACGNLGDNTDKLIF.

The chain combines TRDV2 with TRDJ1; the match to TRDD3 covers 13 bases. V trimming: 3 bases; J trimming: 5 bases; junction bases outside the gene matches: 14. Germline V gene lookup returns CDR1 GEAIGNYY and CDR2 EKD. The CDR3 has 18 amino acids. The CDR3 loop reads CACDPVLGDTRKEDKLIF. Here the CDR3 DNA reads TGTGCCTGTGACCCAGTACTGGGGGATACGCGCAAGGAGGATAAACTCATCTTT.

About this clone: A read error is likely here: a far larger clone is one base away. This same CDR3 is encoded by further DNA sequences in the sample. The chain joins TRDV2 to TRDJ1, with 12 positions matching TRDD3. Germline V CDR1 and CDR2: GEAIGNYY, EKD. The CDR3 totals 18 residues. Trimming removed 0 bases from V and 2 bases from J; junction bases left unmatched: 9. CDR3 coding DNA: TGTGCCTGTGACACCCTGCTGGGGGATACGCTGGGGACCGATAAACTCATCTTT. Residues: CACDTLLGDTLGTDKLIF.

This clone was counted only a few times. The chain links TRDV2 to TRDJ1; 8 positions agree with TRDD3. Germline V gene data show CDR1 as GEAIGNYY and CDR2 as EKD. This CDR3 region has 17 residues. Trimming took 3 bases from V and 0 from J; bases not matched to a gene: 11. As DNA, the CDR3 is TGTGCCTGTGACGGACCTCTGGGGGAATCCTACACCGATAAACTCATCTTT. Protein: CACDGPLGESYTDKLIF.

This clone is termed medium-sized. This sample includes further DNA sequences coding for the same CDR3. This chain joins TRDV2 and TRDJ2; 10 nucleotides agree with TRDD3. CDR1 and CDR2 (germline): GEAIGNYY, EKD. The V segment lost 0 bases and the J segment 6 bases; nucleotides outside the gene matches: 3. The CDR3 is made up of 15 amino acids. The CDR3, as DNA: TGTGCCTGTGACACCCTGGGGGATAATGCAGCACAACTCTTCTTT. Its translation is CACDTLGDNAAQLFF.

This clone has at least ten counts. This sequence may be a read error, since a much larger clone differs from it by one base. This sample includes further DNA sequences coding for the same CDR3. The CDR3 DNA is TGTGCCTGTGACCGACTGGGGGACACCGATAAACTCATCTTT. Protein product: CACDRLGDTDKLIF. This chain uses TRDV2 with TRDJ1, with 8 nucleotides matching TRDD3. V lost 3 bases to trimming and J lost 0 bases; unmatched junction nucleotides: 2. This CDR3 has 14 amino acids. Germline V gene sequence: CDR1 GEAIGNYY, CDR2 EKD.

Concerning this clone itself: The protein given by TCRdb reflects a much larger clone and differs at residue 5 from this DNA's translation, likely from a read error; the protein shown is the DNA's translation. This chain uses TRDV2 with TRDJ1; tentatively, D is TRDD3 (6 bases). This CDR3 spans 16 amino acids. Germline lookup yields CDR1 GEAIGNYY and CDR2 EKD. Trimming removed 2 bases at V and 0 bases at J, with 15 bases between. CDR3: CACDILTRGYTDKLIF. DNA for the CDR3: TGTGCCTGTGACATCCTAACGAGGGGATACACCGATAAACTCATCTTT.

Comment on this clone: The TCRdb record carries a much larger clone's protein, which differs from this DNA's translation at residue 5; a read error is the likely cause, and the protein listed here is the DNA translation. J is TRDJ1 and V is TRDV2; maybe TRDD3 (6 bases). V was pared by 3 bases and J by 1 base, with 17 bases between. Germline loops: CDR1 GEAIGNYY, CDR2 EKD. The CDR3 totals 16 residues. CDR3 protein: CACDAVGGRGTDKLIF. CDR3 DNA sequence: TGTGCCTGTGACGCCGTGGGGGGCCGAGGCACCGATAAACTCATCTTT.

This clone is medium-sized by share. Additional DNA sequences in this sample encode the identical CDR3. V gene TRDV2 combines with J gene TRDJ1; D is uncertain. CDR1 GEAIGNYY and CDR2 EKD come from the germline V gene. The V and J ends lost 3 bases and 2 bases respectively, with 18 bases between them. This CDR3 is built from 16 residues. The CDR3 here is CACDPVGNGGTDKLIF. CDR3 bases: TGTGCCTGTGACCCTGTCGGGAATGGAGGAACCGATAAACTCATCTTT.

In this sample, this clone is medium-sized. The chain uses TRDV2 and TRDJ3; 7 bases line up with TRDD3. In germline, CDR1 is GEAIGNYY, CDR2 EKD. The CDR3 has 20 amino acids. With 1 base clipped from V and 0 bases from J, the junction kept 11 bases outside the gene matches. CDR3 residues: CACDTVRGILSSWDTRQMFF. CDR3 DNA: TGTGCCTGTGACACAGTCCGGGGGATCCTTAGCTCCTGGGACACCCGACAGATGTTTTTC.

V and J are TRDV2 and TRDJ1; TRDD3 aligns across 10 bases. The CDR3 runs 19 residues. After removal of 0 bases from V and 0 bases from J, the junction contained 12 bases not matched to a gene. Germline CDR1 is GEAIGNYY and CDR2 is EKD. The CDR3, as DNA: TGTGCCTGTGACACCGTAGGGGGATACGGGGCCGCCTACACCGATAAACTCATCTTT. It is translated as CACDTVGGYGAAYTDKLIF.

Details on this clone: Since a far larger clone is one base different, this is likely a read error. The identical CDR3 is also encoded by other nucleotide sequences in the sample. The chain joins TRDV2 to TRDJ1; D is unclear. Trimming cost V 3 bases and J 2 bases, with 21 bases left between them. CDR3 length: 17 residues. The V gene's germline CDR1 is GEAIGNYY and CDR2 EKD. CDR3 in DNA: TGTGCCTGTGACCCGATGAGTGGGCAACCGGGTACCGATAAACTCATCTTT. This gives the protein CACDPMSGQPGTDKLIF.

This clone was observed a few times. One base away lies a much larger clone, so this may be a sequencing read error. The chain employs TRDV2 and TRDJ1; TRDD3 agrees at 13 bases. The CDR3 extends over 18 amino acids. Germline V gene data show CDR1 as GEAIGNYY and CDR2 as EKD. CDR3 sequence reads: CASDTLLGDTLGTDKLIF. The CDR3 nucleotides are TGTGCCAGTGACACCCTACTGGGGGATACGCTGGGGACCGATAAACTCATCTTT.